The 25 T cell receptor beta chains presented below share a single source sample, sequenced in a study of blood T cell repertoires in COVID-19. TCRdb's copy holds only in-frame clones and misses some; the assay was immunoSEQ multiplex PCR. The data hold about 150,000 clones, with around four fifths observed a single time. Sequencing was done on a sample of peripheral blood. The receptors were gathered from a woman between 35 and 50 years old with active or convalescent COVID-19.

The CDR3 DNA sequence: TGTGCCAGCTTCTTGGGGGCGAAGGGCTACACCTTC. This sequence encodes CASFLGAKGYTF. The V and J genes are TRBV28 and TRBJ1-2, with D perhaps TRBD1 (6 bases). V was pared by 8 bases and J by 8 bases, with 15 bases between. The length of the CDR3 is 12 residues. CDR1 and CDR2 (germline): MDHEN, SYDVKM.

The rearrangement uses TRBV28 and TRBJ2-5; 9 bases align to TRBD1. The CDR3 contains 16 residues. CDR1 and CDR2 (germline): MDHEN, SYDVKM. With 8 bases clipped from V and 1 base from J, the junction kept 11 bases outside the gene matches. CDR3 amino acids: CASVLGRDRVQETQYF. Here the CDR3 DNA reads TGTGCCAGCGTTTTAGGCCGGGACAGGGTCCAAGAGACCCAGTACTTC.

This clone was picked up one time. The chain combines TRBV28 with TRBJ2-5, with D perhaps TRBD2 (7 bases). The CDR3 covers 15 residues. Deletions cut 10 bases from V and 2 bases from J, with 20 bases between. CDR1 and CDR2 from the germline V gene are MDHEN and SYDVKM. CDR3 DNA: TGTGCCACTCAAAATGCGGGGGCAGGACAAGAGACCCAGTACTTC. As protein: CATQNAGAGQETQYF.

CDR3 nucleotide sequence: TGTGCCAGCAGTTACCACCCAGGGCCTGGGCACTATGGCTACACCTTC. As protein: CASSYHPGPGHYGYTF. The rearrangement links TRBV6-5 to TRBJ1-2, with a possible D match to TRBD1 (5 bases). This CDR3 spans 16 amino acids. CDR1 MNHEY and CDR2 SVGAGI come from the germline V gene. V was shortened by 2 bases and J by 3 bases, with 16 bases between the two germline ends.

The chain combines TRBV4-1 with TRBJ2-3; the match to TRBD1 covers 8 bases. Germline lookup yields CDR1 MGHRA and CDR2 YSYEKL. CDR3 length: 16 amino acids. The J segment lost 2 bases and the V segment lost 0 bases, leaving 4 bases of the junction unmatched. CDR3 coding DNA: TGCGCCAGCAGCCAAGATCCGCAGGGGGCCACAGATACGCAGTATTTT. Amino acids: CASSQDPQGATDTQYF.

This clone was observed a single time. This chain joins TRBV6-1 and TRBJ2-7; 8 bases agree with TRBD2. This CDR3 has 14 amino acids. CDR1 is MNHNS, CDR2 SASEGT, per germline. With 6 bases clipped from V and 2 bases from J, the junction kept 6 bases outside the gene matches. CDR3 sequence reads: CASRGPGGTYEQYF. Here the CDR3 DNA reads TGTGCCAGCAGGGGGCCGGGAGGGACCTACGAGCAGTACTTC.

The V and J genes are TRBV9 and TRBJ1-1; no firm D call. The V end lost 2 bases, the J end lost 6 bases, and 17 bases lay between the germline ends. CDR3 length: 15 residues. Germline V gene sequence: CDR1 SGDLS, CDR2 YYNGEE. CDR3 residues: CASSVSGSRVAEAFF. The CDR3 DNA sequence: TGTGCCAGCAGCGTTTCGGGATCTCGGGTAGCTGAAGCTTTCTTT.

The V and J genes are TRBV27 and TRBJ2-7; TRBD2 is a possible D gene (5 bases). This CDR3 region has 15 residues. The germline V and J ends were trimmed by 5 bases and 0 bases, with 14 bases remaining between them. Looked up from germline, CDR1 is MNHEY and CDR2 is SMNVEV (reference sequence). CDR3: CASSERVSSSYEQYF. The CDR3 coding sequence is TGTGCCAGCAGTGAGAGGGTATCCTCCTCCTACGAGCAGTACTTC.

The chain combines TRBV5-4 with TRBJ2-1, with 7 bases that match TRBD2. The CDR3 extends over 17 amino acids. V lost 2 bases to trimming and J lost 2 bases; unmatched junction nucleotides: 10. The germline V gene has CDR1 SGHNT and CDR2 YYREEE (reference sequence). CDR3 DNA: TGTGCCAGCAGCTTCCCCCAAGCGGGGAACGCCTACAATGAGCAGTTCTTC. It translates to CASSFPQAGNAYNEQFF.

The CDR3: CASSLGDRTYTF. The DNA of the CDR3 is TGCGCCAGCAGCTTGGGAGACAGAACCTACACCTTC. This chain connects TRBV5-1 to TRBJ1-2; maybe TRBD1 (5 bases). The germline gives CDR1 SGHRS, CDR2 YFSETQ. This CDR3 has 12 amino acids. Trimming cost V 0 bases and J 10 bases, with 10 bases left between them.

The chain has TRBV28 and TRBJ1-6; 7 bases agree with TRBD1. The J segment lost 6 bases and the V segment lost 1 base, leaving 9 bases of the junction unmatched. The CDR3 is made up of 17 amino acids. Germline-derived CDR1 and CDR2 are MDHEN and SYDVKM. The CDR3 nucleotides read TGTGCCAGCAGTTTATTAAGGACAGGACTCTCTAATTCACCCCTCCACTTT. Encoded protein: CASSLLRTGLSNSPLHF.

V gene TRBV4-1 combines with J gene TRBJ2-7, with TRBD2 matching over 7 bases. From germline, CDR1 is MGHRA and CDR2 YSYEKL. The CDR3 loop spans 15 amino acids. V gave up 1 base and J gave up 2 bases; unmatched junction bases: 5. The CDR3 reads CASSQALADAYEQYF. CDR3 DNA: TGCGCCAGCAGCCAAGCCCTAGCGGACGCCTACGAGCAGTACTTC.

The chain's CDR3 is CASSMDRGLEPQHF. The CDR3 DNA sequence: TGTGCCAGTAGTATGGACAGGGGGTTGGAGCCCCAGCATTTT. The J gene is TRBJ1-5, the V gene TRBV19; 10 bases are a match to TRBD1. The CDR3 sequence is 14 residues long. From germline, CDR1 is LNHDA and CDR2 SQIVND (reference sequence). Trimming at V came to 3 bases and at J to 8 bases, leaving 4 bases not matched to a gene.

The rearrangement uses TRBV28 and TRBJ2-7; 7 nucleotides match TRBD1. CDR1 and CDR2 from the germline V gene are MDHEN and SYDVKM. The CDR3 has 15 residues. Unmatched junction bases numbered 10, after V lost 5 bases and J lost 3 bases. CDR3 amino acids: CASSTERGGGYEQYF. The DNA for the CDR3 is TGTGCCAGCAGTACGGAGAGAGGGGGCGGCTACGAGCAGTACTTC.

The V call is TRBV19, the J call TRBJ2-3, with 12 bases matching TRBD2. The germline gives CDR1 LNHDA, CDR2 SQIVND (reference sequence). The CDR3 sequence is 16 residues long. V lost 4 bases and J lost 3; bases outside the gene matches: 5. The CDR3 bases are TGTGCCAGTAGTAGGGCACTAGCGGGAGGAACAGATACGCAGTATTTT. Its protein product is CASSRALAGGTDTQYF. Full variable domain (remainder filled in from reference TRBV19 and TRBJ2-3): DGGITQSPKYLFRKEGQNVTLSCEQNLNHDAMYWYRQDPGQGLRLIYYSQIVNDFQKGDIAEGYSVSREKKESFPLTVTSAQKNPTAFYLCASSRALAGGTDTQYFGPGTRLTVL.

The chain is built from TRBV5-6 and TRBJ1-4; TRBD1 aligns across 7 bases. The CDR3 contains 17 residues. Per germline, CDR1 SGHDT and CDR2 YYEEEE. The V segment lost 0 bases and the J segment 7 bases; nucleotides outside the gene matches: 12. For the CDR3, the DNA is TGTGCCAGCAGCTTGGCCTCGGGAGCAGGGGGTGTTGAAAAACTGTTTTTT. It translates to CASSLASGAGGVEKLFF. The variable domain in full, with the rest retrieved from reference TRBV5-6 and TRBJ1-4, is DAGVTQSPTHLIKTRGQQVTLRCSPKSGHDTVSWYQQALGQGPQFIFQYYEEEERQRGNFPDRFSGHQFPNYSSELNVNALLLGDSALYLCASSLASGAGGVEKLFFGSGTQLSVL.

This clone was picked up one time. The genes are TRBV6-2 or TRBV6-3 and TRBJ2-7, with unresolved D. This CDR3 comprises 13 residues. V lost 6 bases to trimming and J lost 3 bases, with 12 bases between them. Germline values: CDR1 MNHEY, CDR2 SVGEGT. In DNA form, the CDR3 reads TGTGCCAGCAGCCCCGGGTTCGTCTACGAGCAGTACTTC. This codes for CASSPGFVYEQYF.

This chain joins TRBV4-3 and TRBJ2-2; D may be TRBD2 (7 bases). Between the trimmed V and J ends, which lost 1 base and 4 bases, there was a span of 13 bases. This CDR3 is 16 amino acids long. Germline CDR1 is LGHNA and CDR2 is YSLEER. This CDR3 reads CASSQGAGALTGELFF. The DNA for the CDR3 is TGCGCCAGCAGCCAAGGGGCGGGGGCCCTCACCGGGGAGCTGTTTTTT.

The V and J genes are TRBV27 and TRBJ1-4; 9 bases map to TRBD1. Germline-derived CDR1 and CDR2 are MNHEY and SMNVEV (reference sequence). V lost 5 bases to trimming and J lost 7 bases; unmatched junction nucleotides: 11. This CDR3 is 16 amino acids long. The CDR3 is CASSVGGDRVGEKLFF. The CDR3 DNA is TGTGCCAGCAGTGTAGGTGGGGACAGGGTAGGTGAAAAACTGTTTTTT. The full variable domain, with the rest looked up from reference TRBV27 and TRBJ1-4, is EAQVTQNPRYLITVTGKKLTVTCSQNMNHEYMSWYRQDPGLGLRQIYYSMNVEVTDKGDVPEGYKVSRKEKRNFPLILESPSPNQTSLYFCASSVGGDRVGEKLFFGSGTQLSVL.

The chain links TRBV5-1 to TRBJ1-1; D is unresolved. V dropped 2 bases and J dropped 0 bases, with 11 bases sitting between them. The CDR3 runs to 15 residues. CDR1 SGHRS and CDR2 YFSETQ come from the germline V gene. CDR3 region: CASSLTVLMNTEAFF. The CDR3, as DNA: TGCGCCAGCAGCTTAACAGTACTCATGAACACTGAAGCTTTCTTT.

V usage is TRBV10-2 and J usage is TRBJ2-3, with 13 bases lining up with TRBD2. The germline CDR1 and CDR2 sequences are WSHSY and SAAADI. V shed 3 bases, J shed 4 bases, and the junction held 1 base outside the gene matches. This CDR3 is built from 15 residues. In DNA form, the CDR3 reads TGCGCCAGCAGTGAACTAGCGGGAGGGGCAGATACGCAGTATTTT. It specifies CASSELAGGADTQYF.

The rearrangement uses TRBV5-1 and TRBJ1-3, with D unresolved. The CDR3 spans 16 residues. The germline gives CDR1 SGHRS, CDR2 YFSETQ. V was trimmed by 6 bases and J by 0 bases, leaving 16 bases between them. The CDR3 here is CASTADFFSSGNTIYF. CDR3 nucleotide sequence: TGCGCCAGCACCGCAGACTTTTTTAGCTCTGGAAACACCATATATTTT.

The CDR3 protein is CASSVEDFPGNEQYF. DNA of the CDR3: TGTGCCAGCAGCGTGGAGGACTTTCCCGGTAACGAGCAGTACTTC. The genes are TRBV9 and TRBJ2-7, with D maybe TRBD2 (5 bases). The CDR3 runs to 15 residues. From germline, CDR1 is SGDLS and CDR2 YYNGEE. V was trimmed by 2 bases and J by 5 bases, leaving 17 bases between them.

The chain carries TRBV6-5 and TRBJ2-3; TRBD2 matches 10 bases. The CDR3 is 15 residues long. The J segment lost 1 base and the V segment lost 6 bases, leaving 4 bases of the junction unmatched. Per germline, CDR1 MNHEY and CDR2 SVGAGI. The CDR3 here is CASSSGLAGTDTQYF. The CDR3 nucleotides read TGTGCCAGCAGCTCCGGACTAGCGGGCACAGATACGCAGTATTTT.

The rearrangement joins TRBV12-5 to TRBJ2-1, with D tentatively TRBD2 (6 bases). V was pared by 1 base and J by 8 bases, with 21 bases between. CDR1 LGHNT and CDR2 FRNRAP come from the germline V gene. CDR3 size: 17 residues. CDR3: CASGLGRQVGGADEQFF. As DNA, the CDR3 is TGTGCTAGTGGTTTGGGACGCCAGGTGGGAGGAGCAGATGAGCAGTTCTTC.